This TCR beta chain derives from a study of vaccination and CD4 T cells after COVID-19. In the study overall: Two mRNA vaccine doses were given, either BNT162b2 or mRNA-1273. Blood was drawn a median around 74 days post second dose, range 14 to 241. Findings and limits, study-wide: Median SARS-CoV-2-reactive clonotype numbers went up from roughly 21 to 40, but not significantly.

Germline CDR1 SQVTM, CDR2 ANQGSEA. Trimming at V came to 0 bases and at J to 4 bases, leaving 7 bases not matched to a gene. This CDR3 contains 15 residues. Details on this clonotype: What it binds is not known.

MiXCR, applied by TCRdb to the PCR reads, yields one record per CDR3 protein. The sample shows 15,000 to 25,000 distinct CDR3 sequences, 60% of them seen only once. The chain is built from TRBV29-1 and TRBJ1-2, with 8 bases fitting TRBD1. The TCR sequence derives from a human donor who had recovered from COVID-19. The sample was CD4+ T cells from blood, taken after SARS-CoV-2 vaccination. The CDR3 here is CSVEELQGAVYGYTF. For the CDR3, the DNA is TGCAGCGTTGAAGAGCTTCAGGGGGCCGTCTATGGCTACACCTTC.